The present T cell receptor beta chain was sequenced within a study of lymphopenia after photon versus proton radiotherapy. The assay was immunoSEQ multiplex PCR, and TCRdb's table has in-frame clones only and misses some. This sample carries some 29,000 clones, roughly 86% of them seen once, and the ten largest clones take about 50%. Sequencing was performed on peripheral blood, taken from a patient treated with proton-based radiotherapy. This sequence originates from a woman in her sixties or seventies with cholangiocarcinoma. Some clones in this sample may be carry-over from other donors' samples.

The CDR3 DNA reads TGTGCCAGCAGCTTAGACGAGGACAGGGCGGCCAAGGGGAAAAACATTCAGTACTTC. It is translated as CASSLDEDRAAKGKNIQYF. The rearrangement links TRBV11-3 to TRBJ2-4; 8 bases map to TRBD1. Trimming cost V 0 bases and J 4 bases; bases outside gene matches: 14. The CDR3 length is 19 residues. The germline V gene has CDR1 SGHNT and CDR2 YENEEA.